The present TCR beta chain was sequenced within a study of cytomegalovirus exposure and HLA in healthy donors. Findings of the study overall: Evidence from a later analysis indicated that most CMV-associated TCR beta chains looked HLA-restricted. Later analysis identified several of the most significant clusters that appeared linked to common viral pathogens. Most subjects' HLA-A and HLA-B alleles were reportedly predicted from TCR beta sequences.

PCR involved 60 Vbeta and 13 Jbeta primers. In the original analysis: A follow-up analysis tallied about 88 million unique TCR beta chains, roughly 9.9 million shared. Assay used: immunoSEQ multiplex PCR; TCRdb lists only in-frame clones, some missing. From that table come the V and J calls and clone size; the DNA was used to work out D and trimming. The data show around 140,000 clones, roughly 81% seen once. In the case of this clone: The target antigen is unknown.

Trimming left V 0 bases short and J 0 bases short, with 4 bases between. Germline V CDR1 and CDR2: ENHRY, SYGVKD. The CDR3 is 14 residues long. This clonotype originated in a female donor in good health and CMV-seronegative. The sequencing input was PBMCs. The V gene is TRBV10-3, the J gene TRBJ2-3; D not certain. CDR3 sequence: CAISESASTDTQYF. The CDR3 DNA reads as TGTGCCATCAGTGAGTCAGCTAGCACAGATACGCAGTATTTT.